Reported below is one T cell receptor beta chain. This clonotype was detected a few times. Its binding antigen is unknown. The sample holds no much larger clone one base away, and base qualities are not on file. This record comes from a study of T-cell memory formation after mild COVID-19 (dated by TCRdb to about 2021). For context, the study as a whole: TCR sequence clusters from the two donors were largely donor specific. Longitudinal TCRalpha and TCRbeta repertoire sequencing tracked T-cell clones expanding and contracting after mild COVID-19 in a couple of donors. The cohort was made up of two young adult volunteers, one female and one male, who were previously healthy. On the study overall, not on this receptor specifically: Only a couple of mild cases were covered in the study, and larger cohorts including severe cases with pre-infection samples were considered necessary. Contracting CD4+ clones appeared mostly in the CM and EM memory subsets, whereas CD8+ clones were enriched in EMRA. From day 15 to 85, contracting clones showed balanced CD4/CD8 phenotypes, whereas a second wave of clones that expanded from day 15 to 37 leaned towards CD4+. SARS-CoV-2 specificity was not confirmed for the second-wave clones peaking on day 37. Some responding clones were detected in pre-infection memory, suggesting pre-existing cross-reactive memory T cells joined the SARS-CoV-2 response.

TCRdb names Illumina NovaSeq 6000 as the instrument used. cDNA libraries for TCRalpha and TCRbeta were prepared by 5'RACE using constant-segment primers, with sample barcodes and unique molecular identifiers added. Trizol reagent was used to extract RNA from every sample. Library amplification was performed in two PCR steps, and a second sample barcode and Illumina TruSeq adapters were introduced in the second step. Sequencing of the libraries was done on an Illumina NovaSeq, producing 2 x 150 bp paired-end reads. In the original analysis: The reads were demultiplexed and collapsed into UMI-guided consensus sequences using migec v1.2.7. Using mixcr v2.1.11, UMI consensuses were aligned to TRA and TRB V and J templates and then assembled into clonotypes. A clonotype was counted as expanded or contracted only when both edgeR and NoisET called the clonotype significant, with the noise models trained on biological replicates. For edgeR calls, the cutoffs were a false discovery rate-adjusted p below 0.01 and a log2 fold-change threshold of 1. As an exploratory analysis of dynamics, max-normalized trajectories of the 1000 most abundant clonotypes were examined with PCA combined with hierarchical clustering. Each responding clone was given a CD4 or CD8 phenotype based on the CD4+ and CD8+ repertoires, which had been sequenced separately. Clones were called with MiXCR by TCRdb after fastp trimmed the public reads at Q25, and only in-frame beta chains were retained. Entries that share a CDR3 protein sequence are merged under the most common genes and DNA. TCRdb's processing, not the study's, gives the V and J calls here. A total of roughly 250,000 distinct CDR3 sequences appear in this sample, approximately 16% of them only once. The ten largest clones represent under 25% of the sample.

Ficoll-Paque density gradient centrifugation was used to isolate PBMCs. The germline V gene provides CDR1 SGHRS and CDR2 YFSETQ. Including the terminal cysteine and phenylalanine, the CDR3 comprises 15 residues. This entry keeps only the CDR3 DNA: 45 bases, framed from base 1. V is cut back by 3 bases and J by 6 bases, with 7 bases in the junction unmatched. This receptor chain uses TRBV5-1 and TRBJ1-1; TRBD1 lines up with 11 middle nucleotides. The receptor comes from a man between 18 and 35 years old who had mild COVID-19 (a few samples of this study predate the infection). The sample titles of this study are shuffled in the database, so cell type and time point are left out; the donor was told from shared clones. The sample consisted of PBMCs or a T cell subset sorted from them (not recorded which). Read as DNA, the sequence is TGCGCCAGCAGCTCAGGGACAGGGGGATCGTCTGAAGCTTTCTTT. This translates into CASSSGTGGSSEAFF.